This TCR beta chain came from a study of spatial heterogeneity in lung cancer. This clonotype was seen many times. The sample's time point: sample taken at primary tumor resection. Sequencing was performed on whole RNA extracted from tumor and nontumor lung tissue, or from frozen PBMC, and the material was left unsorted. MiXCR was run by TCRdb on the 5' RACE reads, yielding one entry per CDR3 protein. The profile shows roughly 48,000 distinct CDR3 sequences, roughly 5% of them singletons. The receptor's source is a male donor with early-stage non-small cell lung cancer. This sample comprised PBMCs, obtained at surgery.

Written as DNA, the CDR3 is TGTGCCAGCAGCTTAGCAGGGGCGAGAACAGATACGCAGTATTTT. Its translation is CASSLAGARTDTQYF. This sequence joins TRBV7-8 and TRBJ2-3; possibly TRBD1 for D (5 bases). V dropped 0 bases and J dropped 3 bases, with 10 bases sitting between them. CDR1 is SGHVS, CDR2 FQNEAQ, per germline. The CDR3 covers 15 residues.